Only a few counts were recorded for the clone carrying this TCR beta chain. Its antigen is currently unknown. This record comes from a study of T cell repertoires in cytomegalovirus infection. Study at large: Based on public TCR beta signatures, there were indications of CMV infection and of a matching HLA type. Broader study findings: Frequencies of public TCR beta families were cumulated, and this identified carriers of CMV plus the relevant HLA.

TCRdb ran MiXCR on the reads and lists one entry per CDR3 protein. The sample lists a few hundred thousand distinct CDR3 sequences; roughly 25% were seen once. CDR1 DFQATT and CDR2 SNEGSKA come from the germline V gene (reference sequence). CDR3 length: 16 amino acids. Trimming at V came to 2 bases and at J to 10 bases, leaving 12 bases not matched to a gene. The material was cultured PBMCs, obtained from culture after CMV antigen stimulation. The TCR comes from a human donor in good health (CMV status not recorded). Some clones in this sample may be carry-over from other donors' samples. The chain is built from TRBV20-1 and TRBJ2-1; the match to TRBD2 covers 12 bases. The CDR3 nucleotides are TGCAGTGCTAGATTTCCCTCGACTAGCGGGAGTCGGGAGCAGTTCTTC. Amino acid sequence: CSARFPSTSGSREQFF.